Detailed here is one T cell receptor (beta chain). The data belong to a study of blood T cell repertoires in COVID-19. In the study overall: Samples representing acute and convalescent COVID-19 were sourced from the United States, Italy and Spain.

Sequencing used immunoSEQ multiplex PCR; TCRdb keeps in-frame clones, though not all of them. Seen here are about 89,000 clones, 82% observed once, and the top ten hold about 10%. The CDR3 runs to 16 residues. Looked up from germline, CDR1 is SNHLY and CDR2 is FYNNEI. V lost 0 bases to trimming and J lost 3 bases, with 13 bases between them. The chain couples TRBV2 to TRBJ2-3; tentatively, D is TRBD1 (6 bases). The TCR was taken from a man between 70 and 80 years old with acute or convalescent COVID-19. The sequenced material came from peripheral blood. DNA of the CDR3: TGTGCCAGCAGTGAAGCACGAGGACAGTCAACAGATACGCAGTATTTT. Translation gives CASSEARGQSTDTQYF.